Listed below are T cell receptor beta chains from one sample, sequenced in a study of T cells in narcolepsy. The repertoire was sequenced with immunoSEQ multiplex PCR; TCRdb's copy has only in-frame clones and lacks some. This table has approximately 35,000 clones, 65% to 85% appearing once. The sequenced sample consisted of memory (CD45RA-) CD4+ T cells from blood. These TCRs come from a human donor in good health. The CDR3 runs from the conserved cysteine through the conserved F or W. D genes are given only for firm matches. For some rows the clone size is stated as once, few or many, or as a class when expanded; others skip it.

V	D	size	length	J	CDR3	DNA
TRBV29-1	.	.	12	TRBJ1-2	CSVEGDPRSYTF	TGCAGCGTTGAGGGGGACCCTAGGAGCTACACCTTC
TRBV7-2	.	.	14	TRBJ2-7	CASSLGFSGLEQYF	TGTGCCAGCAGCTTAGGTTTTTCGGGGCTCGAGCAGTACTTC
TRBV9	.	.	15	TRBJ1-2	CASSVDGGRGYGYTF	TGTGCCAGCAGCGTAGACGGGGGGCGCGGCTATGGCTACACCTTC
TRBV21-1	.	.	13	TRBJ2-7	CASSKEEKTEQYF	TGTGCCAGCAGCAAAGAGGAGAAAACGGAGCAGTACTTC
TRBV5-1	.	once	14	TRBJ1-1	CASSLGRPNTEAFF	TGCGCCAGCAGCTTGGGACGACCGAACACTGAAGCTTTCTTT
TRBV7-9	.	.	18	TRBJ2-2	CASSSSKSEIANTGELFF	TGTGCCAGCAGCTCTAGTAAGTCGGAAATCGCGAACACCGGGGAGCTGTTTTTT
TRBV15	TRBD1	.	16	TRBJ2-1	CATISTGTGSQGEQFF	TGTGCCACCATCTCAACCGGGACAGGGTCCCAAGGTGAGCAGTTCTTC
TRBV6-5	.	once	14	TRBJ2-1	CASRGAGASLWQFF	TGTGCCAGCAGGGGAGCAGGGGCCTCATTATGGCAGTTCTTC
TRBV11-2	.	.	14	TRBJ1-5	CASSLWGYGQPQHF	TGTGCCAGCAGCTTATGGGGATACGGTCAGCCCCAGCATTTT
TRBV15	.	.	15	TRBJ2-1	CATSTGTAFGNEQFF	TGTGCCACCAGCACCGGGACCGCCTTTGGCAATGAGCAGTTCTTC
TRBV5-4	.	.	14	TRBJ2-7	CASNPQGDFHEQYF	TGTGCCAGCAACCCGCAGGGCGATTTCCACGAGCAGTACTTC
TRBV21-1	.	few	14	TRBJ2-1	CASRGDGHYNEQFF	TGTGCCAGCAGAGGGGACGGGCACTACAATGAGCAGTTCTTC
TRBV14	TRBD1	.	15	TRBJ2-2	CASSQQGARTGELFF	TGTGCCAGCAGCCAACAGGGGGCGCGGACCGGGGAGCTGTTTTTT
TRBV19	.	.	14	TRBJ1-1	CASSLQGQATEAFF	TGTGCCAGTAGTCTGCAGGGTCAGGCCACTGAAGCTTTCTTT
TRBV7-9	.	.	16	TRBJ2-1	CASREWAGGTYNEQFF	TGTGCCAGCAGGGAGTGGGCAGGGGGGACCTACAATGAGCAGTTCTTC
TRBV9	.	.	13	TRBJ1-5	CASSVDRDQPQHF	TGTGCCAGCAGCGTAGACCGGGACCAGCCCCAGCATTTT
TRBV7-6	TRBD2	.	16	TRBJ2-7	CASSQKTSGRNDEQYF	TGTGCCAGCAGCCAAAAGACTAGCGGGAGGAACGACGAGCAGTACTTC
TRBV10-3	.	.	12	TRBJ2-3	CAIKDSTDTQYF	TGTGCCATCAAAGATAGCACAGATACGCAGTATTTT
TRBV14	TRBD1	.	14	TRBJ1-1	CASSQDQGQGGAFF	TGTGCCAGCAGCCAAGATCAAGGACAGGGTGGAGCTTTCTTT
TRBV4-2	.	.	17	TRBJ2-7	CASSQDGGQRRGDEQYF	TGTGCCAGCAGCCAAGATGGGGGACAGCGACGGGGGGACGAGCAGTACTTC
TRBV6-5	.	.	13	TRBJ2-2	CASSYEVTGELFF	TGTGCCAGCAGTTACGAAGTTACCGGGGAGCTGTTTTTT
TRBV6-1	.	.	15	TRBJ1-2	CASTSDVSSNSDYTF	TGTGCCAGCACCTCAGATGTTAGCTCTAACTCCGACTACACCTTC
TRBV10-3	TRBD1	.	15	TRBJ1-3	CAIRQGEPSGNTIYF	TGTGCCATCAGACAGGGGGAGCCCTCTGGAAACACCATATATTTT